This TCR beta chain came from a study of blood T cell repertoires in COVID-19. In this sample, this clone turned up once. V was clipped by 3 bases and J by 7 bases, with 7 bases between them. This CDR3 contains 11 residues. TCRdb keeps only in-frame clones here, not all; method: immunoSEQ multiplex PCR. The table records over 50,000 clones, about 81% of them present only once. The source is a man aged 80 or over with acute or convalescent COVID-19. Sequenced sample: peripheral blood. The chain combines TRBV12-3 or TRBV12-4 with TRBJ2-7; the D is unclear. The CDR3 coding sequence is TGTGCCAGCAGTTTTATGCAGGAGCAGTACTTC. This encodes CASSFMQEQYF.